This record covers a single T cell receptor beta chain. This receptor's antigen is unknown. Base quality data are lacking; no much larger clone is found one base away. The data were obtained in a study of Ad26.COV2.S vaccination and SARS-CoV-2 variants (dated by TCRdb to the early 2020s). Notes on the research overall: Donors in the vaccine arm were drawn from COV1001, a multicentre, randomized, double-blind, placebo-controlled phase I-IIa trial testing Ad26.COV2.S in healthy adults. Blinding of investigators to trial group allocation was maintained during experiments and outcome assessment. Dosing of Ad26.COV2.S was intramuscular, at either 5x10^10 or 1x10^11 viral particles, delivered as one shot or as two shots spaced 56 days apart. A total of around 32 samples were included in the TCR-sequenced set, comprising some 20 Ad26.COV2.S vaccine recipients, 5 placebo recipients and 8 SARS-CoV-2 convalescent individuals. TCRbeta repertoire sequencing was used to assess the specificity and breadth of SARS-CoV-2-reactive T cell receptors after Ad26.COV2.S vaccination. Trial participants were randomized into five groups of five, in which low-dose or high-dose Ad26.COV2.S was given once or twice, or placebo was given on both occasions. The paper as a whole reports these results and caveats: Vaccine and placebo recipients had comparable non-spike TCR breadth, which fits with the vaccine containing only spike. According to the authors, total T cell responses may have been underestimated by the TCR breadth and depth analyses. After vaccination, substantial breadth of spike-specific CD8+ and CD4+ T cell responses was reported. The study was not powered to compare responses between vaccine doses or regimens. Compared with placebo recipients, Ad26.COV2.S recipients showed higher spike-specific TCR breadth (P = 0.0014).

TCRbeta CDR3 regions were sequenced with the immunoSEQ Assay. After extraction, genomic DNA underwent amplification by bias-controlled multiplex PCR, followed by high-throughput sequencing. The paper's processing steps were these. Collapsing and filtering of sequences were performed to quantify the absolute abundance of each unique TCRbeta CDR3 region. T cell fraction was estimated by normalizing TCRbeta template counts to usable DNA, which was measured by amplifying reference genes present in all nucleated cells. Repertoire TCRs were annotated as SARS-CoV-2-specific when V gene, CDR3 amino acid sequence and J gene were exactly matched to a known reactive TCR set. The reference SARS-CoV-2 TCR set was derived from MIRA and filtered for enrichment in COVID-19-positive ImmuneCODE repertoires, a step that removed public or cross-reactive TCRs. Using the MIRA antigens, annotated TCRs were further analysed by specific ORF or by position within an ORF. Breadth was defined as the number of annotated unique rearrangements divided by the total number of unique productive rearrangements, and depth was defined as the summed frequency of the annotated unique rearrangements. Two-sided Wilcoxon rank-sum tests were applied when comparing TCR breadth between groups. Imported from immuneACCESS, the table was reduced by TCRdb to in-frame sequences with V and J called. These copies leave out some clones; in studies compared against another copy, an unresolved V gene accounts for under half, and the cause of the remainder is not known. Clone size and the V and J calls come from that table; the DNA yielded D and trimming. Counted in this sample were hundreds of thousands of clones; about 90% of them appeared once. The leading ten clones occupy around 1.7% of the sample.

Sample treatment or condition, as interpreted from the label and publication: approximately 18 received Ad26.COV2.S at low or high dose, single or two shots; a few received placebo; per-sample allocation not given. For vaccine and placebo recipients, the sequenced repertoires came from samples collected on day 63 after the first injection. In Cohort 1b, 25 adults aged 18-55 years were enrolled at a single site in Boston, USA, between 29 July and 7 August 2020. Ad26.COV2.S was a replication-incompetent adenovirus type 26 vector that expressed a prefusion-stabilized SARS-CoV-2 spike protein derived from the original Wuhan strain. The sequencing here drew on peripheral blood, taken in a trial of Ad26.COV2.S vaccine versus placebo. The receptor comes from a person aged 18-65 years who received the Ad26.COV2.S COVID-19 vaccine or a placebo.

CDR3 sequence: CASSPGSSSYNSPLHF. The bases are TGTGCCAGCAGTCCCGGCTCAAGCTCCTATAATTCACCCCTCCACTTT. Rearrangement joined TRBV6-4 to TRBJ1-6, with the D gene uncertain. V is shortened by 5 bases, J by 0 bases, and the region joining them spans 11 bases. The CDR3 contains 16 residues, cysteine and phenylalanine counted. Only the CDR3 portion is preserved as DNA: 48 bases, with reading frame beginning at the first base. The germline V gene specifies MRHNA as CDR1 and SNTAGT as CDR2.